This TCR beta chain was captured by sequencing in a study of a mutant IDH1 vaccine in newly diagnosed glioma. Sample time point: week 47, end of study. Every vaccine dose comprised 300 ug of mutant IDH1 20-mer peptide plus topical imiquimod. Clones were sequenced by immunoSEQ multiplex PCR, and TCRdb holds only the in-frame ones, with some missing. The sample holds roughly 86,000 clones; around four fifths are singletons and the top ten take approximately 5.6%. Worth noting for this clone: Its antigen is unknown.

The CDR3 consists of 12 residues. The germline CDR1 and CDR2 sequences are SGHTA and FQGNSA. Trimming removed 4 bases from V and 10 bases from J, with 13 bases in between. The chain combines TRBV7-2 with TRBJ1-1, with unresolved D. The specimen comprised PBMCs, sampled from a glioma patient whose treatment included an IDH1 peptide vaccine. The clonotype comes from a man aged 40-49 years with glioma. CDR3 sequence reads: CASSSPLRGAFF. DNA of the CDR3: TGTGCCAGCAGCTCCCCGCTCCGGGGAGCTTTCTTT.